The 2 T cell receptor beta chains below all came from one sample that was sequenced in a study of T-cell reconstitution after alpha-beta-depleted transplantation in children. The authors prepared the TCRbeta library with unique molecular identifiers. TCRdb re-analysed the PCR reads in MiXCR, keeping a single row per CDR3 protein. This table has about 610,000 distinct CDR3 sequences, 10% to 13% appearing once. Sequenced here: PBMCs from the stem cell graft donor, sampled from the stem cell graft. The source is a human donor who donated a stem cell graft to a child with acute myeloid leukemia.

This clonotype was recorded many times. The chain couples TRBV12-3 or TRBV12-4 to TRBJ2-2, with TRBD1 matching 10 bases. CDR3 length equals 16 residues. V trimming: 5 bases; J trimming: 0 bases; junction bases outside the gene matches: 3. DNA for the CDR3: TGTGCCAGCAGTCCGGGACAGGGGACGAACACCGGGGAGCTGTTTTTT. Encoded protein: CASSPGQGTNTGELFF.

This clonotype has only a few counts. The chain combines TRBV3-1 with TRBJ2-5; tentative D call: TRBD1 (5 bases). The V gene lost 1 base and the J gene lost 4 bases, with 13 bases spanning the gap. CDR3 length: 15 amino acids. Germline values: CDR1 LGHDT, CDR2 YNNKEL (reference sequence). CDR3 residues: CASSQVAGRIETQYF. The CDR3 DNA reads TGTGCCAGCAGCCAAGTGGCAGGGCGGATAGAGACCCAGTACTTC.